The rows below give T cell receptor beta chains drawn from one sample of a study of T cell responses to AZD1222 COVID-19 vaccine. Assay used: immunoSEQ multiplex PCR; TCRdb lists only in-frame clones, some missing. This table has 110,000 or so clones, roughly 89% appearing once. The source material was peripheral blood, sampled on day 0 of AZD1222 vaccination. These receptors originate from an adult in good health. Each CDR3 is given with its conserved first and last residue. The order of the fields is V gene, J gene, clone size, D gene, CDR3 protein, CDR3 DNA. D genes are given only for firm matches. Only part of the rows carry a size: once, few, many, or a class if the clone is expanded.

v_gene: TRBV18; j_gene: TRBJ1-1; abundance: NA; d_gene: NA; CDR3aa: CASSLSKAEAFF; CDR3nt: TGTGCCAGCTCACTAAGCAAGGCTGAAGCTTTCTTT
v_gene: TRBV7-6; j_gene: TRBJ1-4; abundance: NA; d_gene: NA; CDR3aa: CASSLRAPMEKLFF; CDR3nt: TGTGCCAGCAGCTTAAGGGCCCCTATGGAAAAACTGTTTTTT
v_gene: TRBV20-1; j_gene: TRBJ1-5; abundance: once; d_gene: NA; CDR3aa: CSASRRDSNQPQHF; CDR3nt: TGCAGTGCTAGTCGACGGGATAGCAATCAGCCCCAGCATTTT
v_gene: TRBV20-1; j_gene: TRBJ2-1; abundance: NA; d_gene: NA; CDR3aa: CSARDNEQFF; CDR3nt: TGCAGTGCTAGAGATAATGAGCAGTTCTTC
v_gene: TRBV4-1; j_gene: TRBJ2-3; abundance: NA; d_gene: TRBD1; CDR3aa: CASSPDRDRDTQYF; CDR3nt: TGCGCCAGCAGCCCCGACCGGGACAGAGATACGCAGTATTTT
v_gene: TRBV7-3; j_gene: TRBJ2-3; abundance: NA; d_gene: TRBD1; CDR3aa: CASSSGQGWNTQYF; CDR3nt: TGTGCCAGCAGCTCTGGACAGGGGTGGAATACGCAGTATTTT
v_gene: TRBV5-4; j_gene: TRBJ1-1; abundance: NA; d_gene: NA; CDR3aa: CASSRGTDTEAFF; CDR3nt: TGTGCCAGCAGCCGGGGGACGGACACTGAAGCTTTCTTT
v_gene: TRBV13; j_gene: TRBJ1-1; abundance: NA; d_gene: NA; CDR3aa: CASSFIGGAETEAFF; CDR3nt: TGTGCCAGCAGCTTTATTGGGGGGGCCGAGACTGAAGCTTTCTTT
v_gene: TRBV9; j_gene: TRBJ2-5; abundance: NA; d_gene: NA; CDR3aa: CASSGEPGVQETQYF; CDR3nt: TGTGCCAGCAGCGGGGAGCCGGGGGTTCAAGAGACCCAGTACTTC
v_gene: TRBV30; j_gene: TRBJ1-1; abundance: NA; d_gene: NA; CDR3aa: CAWNNGVNTEAFF; CDR3nt: TGTGCCTGGAACAATGGAGTTAACACTGAAGCTTTCTTT
v_gene: TRBV6-5; j_gene: TRBJ2-1; abundance: once; d_gene: TRBD2; CDR3aa: CASSPGLAGAKLQFF; CDR3nt: TGTGCCAGCAGTCCCGGACTAGCGGGAGCAAAACTTCAGTTCTTC
v_gene: TRBV30; j_gene: TRBJ1-5; abundance: NA; d_gene: NA; CDR3aa: CAWRPDSNQPQHF; CDR3nt: TGTGCCTGGAGGCCAGATAGCAATCAGCCCCAGCATTTT
v_gene: TRBV2; j_gene: TRBJ2-1; abundance: NA; d_gene: NA; CDR3aa: CASGFGSYNEQFF; CDR3nt: TGTGCCAGCGGGTTTGGGAGTTACAATGAGCAGTTCTTC
v_gene: TRBV5-6; j_gene: TRBJ1-1; abundance: once; d_gene: NA; CDR3aa: CASSLGTPHTEAFF; CDR3nt: TGTGCCAGCAGCCTAGGGACCCCCCACACTGAAGCTTTCTTT
v_gene: TRBV21-1; j_gene: TRBJ1-1; abundance: few; d_gene: NA; CDR3aa: CANPKGAGEAFF; CDR3nt: TGTGCCAACCCAAAGGGGGCTGGTGAAGCTTTCTTT
v_gene: TRBV5-1; j_gene: TRBJ1-3; abundance: NA; d_gene: NA; CDR3aa: CASSLGLPGTGNTIYF; CDR3nt: TGCGCCAGCAGCCTGGGACTCCCAGGGACTGGAAACACCATATATTTT
v_gene: TRBV6-5; j_gene: TRBJ1-2; abundance: NA; d_gene: TRBD1; CDR3aa: CASRDTGGGYGYTF; CDR3nt: TGTGCCAGCAGGGATACAGGGGGAGGTTATGGCTACACCTTC
v_gene: TRBV29-1; j_gene: TRBJ1-2; abundance: NA; d_gene: NA; CDR3aa: CSAVPRGADYGYTF; CDR3nt: TGCAGCGCCGTGCCCAGGGGCGCGGACTATGGCTACACCTTC
v_gene: TRBV3-1/TRBV3-2; j_gene: TRBJ1-1; abundance: NA; d_gene: NA; CDR3aa: CASSQDSIRPEAFF; CDR3nt: TGTGCCAGCAGCCAAGATTCAATAAGGCCTGAAGCTTTCTTT
v_gene: TRBV5-1; j_gene: TRBJ2-7; abundance: NA; d_gene: TRBD1; CDR3aa: CASSTGTGGLYEQYF; CDR3nt: TGCGCCAGCAGCACCGGGACAGGGGGACTCTACGAGCAGTACTTC
v_gene: TRBV10-3; j_gene: TRBJ2-7; abundance: NA; d_gene: NA; CDR3aa: CAIMGVPYEQYF; CDR3nt: TGTGCCATTATGGGAGTACCCTACGAGCAGTACTTC
v_gene: TRBV14; j_gene: TRBJ2-1; abundance: NA; d_gene: TRBD2; CDR3aa: CASSHLTSGSHNEQFF; CDR3nt: TGTGCCAGCAGCCACCTGACTAGCGGGAGCCACAATGAGCAGTTCTTC
v_gene: TRBV24-1; j_gene: TRBJ2-1; abundance: NA; d_gene: TRBD2; CDR3aa: CATSDPLAGNLNEQFF; CDR3nt: TGTGCCACCAGTGACCCCCTAGCGGGGAACCTCAATGAGCAGTTCTTC
v_gene: TRBV11-2; j_gene: TRBJ1-4; abundance: NA; d_gene: NA; CDR3aa: CASSLEFRFEKLFF; CDR3nt: TGTGCCAGCAGCTTAGAGTTCCGGTTTGAAAAACTGTTTTTT
v_gene: TRBV2; j_gene: TRBJ1-1; abundance: NA; d_gene: NA; CDR3aa: CASNPVGVAEAFF; CDR3nt: TGTGCCAGCAACCCGGTGGGGGTAGCTGAAGCTTTCTTT
v_gene: TRBV4-2; j_gene: TRBJ1-2; abundance: many; d_gene: NA; CDR3aa: CASSQESGGYTF; CDR3nt: TGTGCCAGCAGCCAAGAATCGGGGGGCTACACCTTC
v_gene: TRBV16; j_gene: TRBJ1-5; abundance: NA; d_gene: NA; CDR3aa: CASSPQKDQPQHF; CDR3nt: TGTGCCAGCAGCCCACAAAAGGATCAGCCCCAGCATTTT
v_gene: TRBV19; j_gene: TRBJ1-5; abundance: NA; d_gene: NA; CDR3aa: CASSIGTNSNQPQHF; CDR3nt: TGTGCCAGTAGTATAGGCACAAATAGCAATCAGCCCCAGCATTTT
v_gene: TRBV6-8; j_gene: TRBJ1-5; abundance: NA; d_gene: NA; CDR3aa: CASSYLPGSNNQPQHF; CDR3nt: TGTGCCAGCAGTTATCTACCCGGCAGTAATAATCAGCCCCAGCATTTT
v_gene: TRBV6-5; j_gene: TRBJ2-7; abundance: NA; d_gene: TRBD1; CDR3aa: CASIRTGGLYEQYF; CDR3nt: TGTGCCAGCATACGGACAGGGGGGCTCTACGAGCAGTACTTC
v_gene: TRBV2; j_gene: TRBJ1-2; abundance: NA; d_gene: NA; CDR3aa: CASSEAVYGYTF; CDR3nt: TGTGCCAGCAGTGAGGCAGTCTATGGCTACACCTTC
v_gene: TRBV3-1/TRBV3-2; j_gene: TRBJ1-5; abundance: NA; d_gene: NA; CDR3aa: CASSKDTGSNQPQHF; CDR3nt: TGTGCCAGCAGCAAGGACACGGGTAGCAATCAGCCCCAGCATTTT
v_gene: TRBV28; j_gene: TRBJ1-5; abundance: NA; d_gene: NA; CDR3aa: CASSPTTGLSNQPQHF; CDR3nt: TGTGCCAGCAGTCCCACGACAGGTCTTAGCAATCAGCCCCAGCATTTT
v_gene: TRBV19; j_gene: TRBJ1-1; abundance: NA; d_gene: TRBD1; CDR3aa: CASITPGTGNSGTEAFF; CDR3nt: TGTGCCAGTATTACGCCGGGGACAGGGAACAGTGGGACTGAAGCTTTCTTT
v_gene: TRBV28; j_gene: TRBJ1-1; abundance: NA; d_gene: NA; CDR3aa: CASSLGWGRSLNTEAFF; CDR3nt: TGTGCCAGCAGTTTGGGTTGGGGTCGGAGCTTGAACACTGAAGCTTTCTTT
v_gene: TRBV7-3; j_gene: TRBJ2-5; abundance: NA; d_gene: TRBD1; CDR3aa: CASSPTGGVETQYF; CDR3nt: TGTGCCAGCAGCCCTACAGGGGGAGTGGAGACCCAGTACTTC
v_gene: TRBV11-2; j_gene: TRBJ1-2; abundance: NA; d_gene: NA; CDR3aa: CASSLGRYKNYGYTF; CDR3nt: TGTGCCAGCAGCTTAGGGCGATATAAAAACTATGGCTACACCTTC
v_gene: TRBV30; j_gene: TRBJ1-5; abundance: few; d_gene: NA; CDR3aa: CAVGNQPQHF; CDR3nt: TGTGCCGTGGGCAATCAGCCCCAGCATTTT
v_gene: TRBV11-2; j_gene: TRBJ2-7; abundance: NA; d_gene: NA; CDR3aa: CASSLYPSDGEQYF; CDR3nt: TGTGCCAGCAGCTTATATCCCTCCGACGGGGAGCAGTACTTC
v_gene: TRBV11-2; j_gene: TRBJ2-2; abundance: NA; d_gene: NA; CDR3aa: CASSLESWNTGELFF; CDR3nt: TGTGCCAGCAGCTTAGAATCCTGGAACACCGGGGAGCTGTTTTTT